This T cell receptor (beta chain) was documented in a study of sequential checkpoint blockade in melanoma. Turning to the study itself: Patients were randomized 1:1 to nivolumab-then-ipilimumab or ipilimumab-then-nivolumab first-line. Each arm's sequence ended with maintenance nivolumab.

The treatment denotes: randomized to nivolumab then ipilimumab (arm A) or the reverse (arm B). DNA-damaging chemotherapy had not been given to any patient beforehand. Live CD3+CD8+ CD19− CD56− cells were sorted from PBMCs. This table comes from immunoSEQ multiplex PCR, and its TCRdb copy is limited to in-frame clones, with some not included. The sample yields about 11,000 clones, 77% seen once. Trimming took 4 bases from V and 10 from J, leaving 13 bases between them. Looked up from germline, CDR1 is SGHVS and CDR2 is FNYEAQ. CDR3 length: 13 residues. The chain recombines TRBV7-6 with TRBJ1-4; D ambiguous. The source is a human donor with melanoma. The sequencing used CD8+ T cells sorted from blood (inferred from file names), collected from a patient given nivolumab and ipilimumab in sequence. The CDR3 sequence: CASSSGEDGKLFF. The CDR3 DNA reads TGTGCCAGCAGCTCTGGTGAGGATGGAAAACTGTTTTTT.